These 15 T cell receptor beta chains were all obtained from the same sample, sequenced in a study. TCRdb reanalysed the RT-PCR reads using MiXCR and keeps one entry per CDR3 protein. The data contain about 700,000 distinct CDR3 sequences, 13% to 15% of them seen just once; the ten biggest clones take up 3.6%. Material for sequencing was memory CD4+ T cells from blood. The receptors derive from a female donor in good health, serving as a healthy control.

The V and J genes are TRBV5-1 and TRBJ2-3, with 7 bases lining up with TRBD2. The junction had 4 bases not matched to a gene; V was cut back by 1 base and J by 2 bases. The CDR3 is 15 amino acids. The germline gives CDR1 SGHRS, CDR2 YFSETQ. The CDR3 region is CASSLSSGDTDTQYF. In DNA, the CDR3 is TGCGCCAGCAGCTTGTCAAGCGGGGACACAGATACGCAGTATTTT.

This clonotype was found a few times. The genes are TRBV12-3 or TRBV12-4 and TRBJ1-3, with 8 positions matching TRBD1. The V segment lost 5 bases and the J segment 4 bases; nucleotides outside the gene matches: 7. The CDR3 is made up of 15 amino acids. For the CDR3, the DNA is TGTGCCAGCAGTCTCGACAGGGGTGCCGGAAACACCATATATTTT. Its translation is CASSLDRGAGNTIYF.

This clonotype was seen more than once but under ten times. The rearrangement joins TRBV27 to TRBJ1-1; possible D gene TRBD1, 5 bases. Per the germline V gene, CDR1 is MNHEY and CDR2 is SMNVEV (reference sequence). The germline V and J ends were trimmed by 5 bases and 4 bases, with 11 bases remaining between them. The CDR3 runs to 13 residues. The DNA of the CDR3 is TGTGCCAGCAGTGCTGGCAGGGCCACTGAAGCTTTCTTT. It yields the protein CASSAGRATEAFF.

Many counts were recorded for this clonotype. The gene calls are TRBV6-5 and TRBJ2-7; 11 nucleotides line up with TRBD1. V lost 6 bases to trimming and J lost 6 bases; unmatched junction nucleotides: 4. The CDR3 extends over 13 amino acids. Germline-derived CDR1 and CDR2 are MNHEY and SVGAGI. CDR3 in DNA: TGTGCCAGCAGGGACAGGGGGCGAGGCGAGCAGTACTTC. It codes for CASRDRGRGEQYF.

This clonotype was observed a few times. V usage is TRBV20-1 and J usage is TRBJ2-3; D unclear. The CDR3 sequence is 11 residues long. Germline V gene data show CDR1 as DFQATT and CDR2 as SNEGSKA (reference sequence). The ends were cut back, 7 bases at V and 6 bases at J, with 11 bases in the middle. The CDR3 sequence is CSGWLADTQYF. The CDR3 DNA sequence: TGCAGTGGATGGCTGGCCGATACGCAGTATTTT.

This clonotype was seen a few times. The V and J genes are TRBV5-1 and TRBJ1-5; 7 bases agree with TRBD1. Germline loops: CDR1 SGHRS, CDR2 YFSETQ. V lost 4 bases and J lost 7; bases outside the gene matches: 8. This CDR3 is 14 amino acids long. CDR3 region: CASSEGAPGQPQHF. CDR3 sequence (DNA): TGCGCCAGCAGCGAGGGGGCGCCTGGACAGCCCCAGCATTTT.

In its sample, this clonotype was seen once. The chain combines TRBV20-1 with TRBJ2-7; 8 bases match TRBD1. Germline V gene data show CDR1 as DFQATT and CDR2 as SNEGSKA (reference sequence). The CDR3 runs 12 residues. CDR3 DNA: TGCAGGTGGACAGGGAGCTCCTACGAGCAGTACTTC. Protein: CRWTGSSYEQYF.

The chain combines TRBV4-1 with TRBJ1-5, with D perhaps TRBD1 (6 bases). The length of the CDR3 is 17 residues. CDR1 is MGHRA, CDR2 YSYEKL, per germline. V lost 4 bases to trimming and J lost 0 bases, with 16 bases between them. The CDR3 reads CASSLDPGQISNQPQHF. The CDR3 DNA reads as TGCGCCAGCAGCCTAGACCCCGGACAGATTAGCAATCAGCCCCAGCATTTT.

V and J are TRBV28 and TRBJ2-3; D gene ambiguous. Per the germline V gene, CDR1 is MDHEN and CDR2 is SYDVKM. The CDR3 has 12 residues. The V end lost 5 bases, the J end lost 4 bases, and 7 bases lay between the germline ends. CDR3 DNA: TGTGCCAGCAGTGTCCGGTCAGATACGCAGTATTTT. It is translated as CASSVRSDTQYF.

This clonotype was seen a handful of times. This chain joins TRBV29-1 and TRBJ2-3, with D possibly matching TRBD1 (5 bases). The germline CDR1 and CDR2 sequences are SQVTM and ANQGSEA. There are 16 residues in the CDR3. V gave up 4 bases and J gave up 2 bases, with 19 bases separating them. The CDR3 bases are TGCAGCGTTGTTCGGACAAGGGGAATTTTCACAGATACGCAGTATTTT. Residues: CSVVRTRGIFTDTQYF.

This clonotype was counted between two and nine times. CDR3 region: CASIKTRLGVRNTEAFF. The CDR3 bases are TGTGCCAGCATCAAGACCCGACTGGGGGTTCGGAACACTGAAGCTTTCTTT. V usage is TRBV5-6 and J usage is TRBJ1-1; D is possibly TRBD1 (5 bases). From germline, CDR1 is SGHDT and CDR2 YYEEEE. V was pared by 6 bases and J by 1 base, with 22 bases between. This CDR3 has 17 residues.

This clonotype occurred many times. The chain links TRBV7-2 to TRBJ2-2; no clear D gene. Trimming took off 7 bases at V and 2 bases at J, with 5 bases between the two ends. Germline loops: CDR1 SGHTA, CDR2 FQGNSA. The CDR3 is 12 amino acids. The CDR3 spells CASNANTGELFF. The CDR3 nucleotides are TGTGCCAGCAATGCAAACACCGGGGAGCTGTTTTTT. Complete variable domain (other parts from reference TRBV7-2 and TRBJ2-2): GAGVSQSPSNKVTEKGKDVELRCDPISGHTALYWYRQSLGQGLEFLIYFQGNSAPDKSGLPSDRFSAERTGGSVSTLTIQRTQQEDSAVYLCASNANTGELFFGEGSRLTVL.

The CDR3 reads CASSPPQGGARPDTQYF. The CDR3 nucleotides are TGTGCCAGTAGCCCCCCGCAAGGAGGGGCAAGGCCAGATACGCAGTATTTT. V and J are TRBV19 and TRBJ2-3; D may be TRBD2 (6 bases). Trimming removed 6 bases from V and 4 bases from J, with 23 bases in between. The CDR3 spans 17 residues. The germline V gene encodes CDR1 LNHDA and CDR2 SQIVND (reference sequence).

This clonotype was counted a few times. Since a much larger clone is just one base distant, this may be a read error. The chain carries TRBV3-1 and TRBJ1-1; D remains unclear. Trimming shortened V by 5 bases and J by 8 bases, and 12 bases separated the two germline ends. The CDR3 is 12 amino acids. Per germline, CDR1 LGHDT and CDR2 YNNKEL (reference sequence). The CDR3 sequence is CASSSVSLEAFF. The CDR3 bases are TGTGCCAGCAGCTCGGTCAGCCTCGAAGCTTTCTTT.

This clonotype was counted between two and nine times. The chain has TRBV28 and TRBJ2-3; tentatively, D is TRBD1 or TRBD2 (5 bases each). Germline V gene sequence: CDR1 MDHEN, CDR2 SYDVKM. The V end was cut by 5 bases, the J end by 4 bases, with 19 bases between. The CDR3 covers 16 residues. The CDR3 reads CASSTPSGGEADTQYF. The DNA for the CDR3 is TGTGCCAGCAGTACCCCTTCTGGGGGAGAGGCAGATACGCAGTATTTT.